A single sample gave rise to the 2 T cell receptor beta chains below, sequenced in a study of blood T cell repertoires in COVID-19. TCRdb's table, derived via immunoSEQ multiplex PCR, lists solely in-frame clones and lacks some. The data show hundreds of thousands of clones, around nine tenths seen once. The sample was peripheral blood. Source of these receptors: a human donor in a cohort sampled during active COVID-19.

The chain recombines TRBV9 with TRBJ1-6; tentative D call: TRBD1 (6 bases). The CDR3 length is 14 residues. Germline CDR1 SGDLS, CDR2 YYNGEE. The V and J ends lost 0 bases and 10 bases respectively, with 11 bases between them. The CDR3 sequence is CASSVEAGVSPLHF. In DNA, the CDR3 is TGTGCCAGCAGCGTAGAGGCAGGGGTCTCACCCCTCCACTTT.

The chain links TRBV5-1 to TRBJ2-1, with 13 positions matching TRBD2. V lost 6 bases and J lost 9; bases outside the gene matches: 9. Germline-derived CDR1 and CDR2 are SGHRS and YFSETQ. This CDR3 is 15 amino acids long. The CDR3 nucleotides are TGCGCCAGCAAACCCACTAGCGGGAGGGCCTTTGAGCAGTTCTTC. It encodes CASKPTSGRAFEQFF.